This T cell receptor (beta chain) was sequenced for a study of T cell repertoires in cytomegalovirus infection. TCRdb used MiXCR to reprocess the reads, holding one entry per CDR3 protein. The data hold 150,000 to 200,000 distinct CDR3 sequences, with under 30% observed a single time. This clonotype was observed a few times. This clonotype originated in a human donor in good health (CMV status not recorded). Some clones in this sample may be carry-over from other donors' samples. The sequenced sample was PBMCs.

CDR3 sequence: CASTLDRDLYEQYF. CDR3 bases: TGTGCCAGCACCTTGGACAGGGACCTCTACGAGCAGTACTTC. The chain uses TRBV12-3 or TRBV12-4 and TRBJ2-7; 8 nucleotides align to TRBD1. This CDR3 comprises 14 residues. Germline trimming cut 7 bases from V and 3 bases from J; bases unmatched to any gene: 8.